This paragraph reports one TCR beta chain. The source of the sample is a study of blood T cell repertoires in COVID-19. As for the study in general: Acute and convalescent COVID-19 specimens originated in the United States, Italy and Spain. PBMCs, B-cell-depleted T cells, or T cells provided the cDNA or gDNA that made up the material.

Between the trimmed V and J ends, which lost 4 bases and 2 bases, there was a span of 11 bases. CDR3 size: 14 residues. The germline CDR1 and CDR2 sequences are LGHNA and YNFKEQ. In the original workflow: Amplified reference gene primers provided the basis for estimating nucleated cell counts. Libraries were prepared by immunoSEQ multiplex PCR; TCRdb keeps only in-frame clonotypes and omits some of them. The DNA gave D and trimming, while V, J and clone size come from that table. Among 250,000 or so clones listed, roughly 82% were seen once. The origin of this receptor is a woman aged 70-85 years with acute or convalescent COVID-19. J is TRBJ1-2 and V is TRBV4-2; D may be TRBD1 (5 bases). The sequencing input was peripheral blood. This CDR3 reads CASSPTDTNYGYTF. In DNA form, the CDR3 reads TGTGCCAGCAGCCCCACGGACACGAACTATGGCTACACCTTC.